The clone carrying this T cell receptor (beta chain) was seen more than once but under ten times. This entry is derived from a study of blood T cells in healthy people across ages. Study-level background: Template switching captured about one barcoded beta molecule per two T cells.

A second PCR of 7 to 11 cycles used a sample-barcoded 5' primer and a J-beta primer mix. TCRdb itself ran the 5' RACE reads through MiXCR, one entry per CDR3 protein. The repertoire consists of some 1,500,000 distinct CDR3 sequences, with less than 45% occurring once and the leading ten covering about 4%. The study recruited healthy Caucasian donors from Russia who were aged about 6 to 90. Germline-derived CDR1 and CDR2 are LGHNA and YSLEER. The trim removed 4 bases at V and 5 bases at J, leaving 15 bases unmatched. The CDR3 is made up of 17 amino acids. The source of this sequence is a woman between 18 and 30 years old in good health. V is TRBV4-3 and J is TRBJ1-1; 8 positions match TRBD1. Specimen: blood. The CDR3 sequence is CASSPRPSDRAGTEAFF. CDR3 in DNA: TGCGCCAGCAGCCCAAGGCCCTCGGACAGGGCAGGGACTGAAGCTTTCTTT.